Shown below are 29 T cell receptor beta chains from a single sample sequenced in a study of shared clonotypes between healthy human individuals. TCRdb's copy holds only in-frame clones and misses some; the assay was immunoSEQ multiplex PCR. The data contain around 2.1 million clones, approximately 94% of them singletons. Only CD45RO-negative cells positively selected for CCR7 counted as naive CD8 cells, so terminally differentiated effector memory CD45RA+ cells were excluded. The sequencing sample was made of naive CD8+ T cells from PBMCs. These receptor sequences come from a man younger than 35 in good health. Some clones in this sample may be carry-over from other donors' samples.

Turning to this clone: At the DNA level, this CDR3 is encoded by other sequences in the same sample as well. The chain employs TRBV6-5 and TRBJ1-1; no clear D. V dropped 2 bases and J dropped 4 bases, with 11 bases sitting between them. Germline lookup yields CDR1 MNHEY and CDR2 SVGAGI. The CDR3 is made up of 14 amino acids. Written as DNA, the CDR3 is TGTGCCAGCAGTTACAGGGAAGGGCGCACTGAAGCTTTCTTT. Translation: CASSYREGRTEAFF.

The chain carries TRBV7-2 and TRBJ1-4; D is uncertain. The CDR3 spans 11 residues. V dropped 5 bases and J dropped 14 bases, with 12 bases sitting between them. Germline CDR1 is SGHTA and CDR2 is FQGNSA. The CDR3 is CASSPGRPLFF. The CDR3 DNA is TGTGCCAGCAGCCCCGGAAGGCCCCTGTTTTTT.

This clone was detected once. The chain couples TRBV13 to TRBJ2-3; 8 bases fit TRBD2. The CDR3 contains 18 residues. The trim removed 3 bases at V and 3 bases at J, leaving 14 bases unmatched. Germline loops: CDR1 PRHDT, CDR2 FYEKMQ (reference sequence). The CDR3 coding sequence is TGTGCCAGCAGCTTTAGTAGCGGGATCGGGGGGAGGACAGATACGCAGTATTTT. Translating it yields CASSFSSGIGGRTDTQYF.

This clone has only one observation. J is TRBJ2-3 and V is TRBV27, with TRBD2 identical over 12 bases. With V trimmed by 5 bases and J by 8 bases, 8 bases remained unmatched. CDR3 length: 15 amino acids. Germline CDR1 reads MNHEY; CDR2 reads SMNVEV (reference sequence). CDR3 DNA sequence: TGTGCCAGCAGTCCTCTAGCGGGAGGGCCGGGTACGCAGTATTTT. Translating it yields CASSPLAGGPGTQYF.

This chain links TRBV7-9 with TRBJ2-7; 8 positions match TRBD1. V was pared by 6 bases and J by 3 bases, with 7 bases of the junction left unmatched. Germline CDR1 SEHNR, CDR2 FQNEAQ (reference sequence). The CDR3 runs 14 residues. CDR3 residues: CASSPQGGGYEQYF. The CDR3 bases are TGTGCCAGCAGTCCACAGGGGGGAGGCTACGAGCAGTACTTC.

This clone was counted only a few times. The V call is TRBV7-2, the J call TRBJ2-7, with D perhaps TRBD2 (6 bases). Germline V lookup: CDR1 SGHTA, CDR2 FQGNSA. The CDR3 loop spans 14 amino acids. Trimming shortened V by 5 bases and J by 0 bases, and 11 bases separated the two germline ends. CDR3 sequence reads: CASSTRDSSYEQYF. The CDR3 region has the DNA TGTGCCAGCAGCACCCGGGACTCCTCCTACGAGCAGTACTTC.

The chain combines TRBV9 with TRBJ2-2, with 9 bases fitting TRBD2. The junction had 10 bases not matched to a gene; V was cut back by 10 bases and J by 6 bases. CDR3 length: 14 residues. Germline values: CDR1 SGDLS, CDR2 YYNGEE. CDR3: CAYLHSGRAGELFF. In DNA form, the CDR3 reads TGTGCCTACTTGCATAGCGGGAGAGCCGGGGAGCTGTTTTTT.

The rearrangement uses TRBV25-1 and TRBJ2-1; TRBD2 might be the D (6 bases). The germline V gene has CDR1 MGHDK and CDR2 SYGVNS. V shed 1 base and J shed 3 bases, with 13 bases lying between them. The CDR3 extends over 16 amino acids. Here the CDR3 reads CASSEFVADYYNEQFF. CDR3 DNA: TGTGCCAGCAGTGAATTTGTAGCGGACTACTACAATGAGCAGTTCTTC.

V usage is TRBV29-1 and J usage is TRBJ1-2, with D possibly TRBD1 on 6 matching bases. Germline V gene data show CDR1 as SQVTM and CDR2 as ANQGSEA. This CDR3 has 13 amino acids. V was clipped by 7 bases and J by 2 bases, with 14 bases between them. The CDR3, as DNA: TGCAGCGATACCACAGGGTTCAACTATGGCTACACCTTC. As protein: CSDTTGFNYGYTF.

V and J are TRBV7-8 and TRBJ2-5; TRBD1 is a possible D gene (5 bases). The CDR3 spans 17 residues. V was cut by 3 bases and J by 0 bases, with 17 bases left in between. Germline V gene lookup returns CDR1 SGHVS and CDR2 FQNEAQ. The CDR3 is CASSFHRWLDNQETQYF. The CDR3 nucleotides read TGTGCCAGCAGCTTTCATAGGTGGCTGGACAACCAAGAGACCCAGTACTTC. The variable domain in full, with the rest retrieved from reference TRBV7-8 and TRBJ2-5, is GAGVSQSPRYKVAKRGQDVALRCDPISGHVSLFWYQQALGQGPEFLTYFQNEAQLDKSGLPSDRFFAERPEGSVSTLKIQRTQQEDSAVYLCASSFHRWLDNQETQYFGPGTRLLVL.

Comments on this clone: This CDR3 is also generated by other DNA sequences in the sample. This sequence joins TRBV28 and TRBJ2-4; 7 bases match TRBD1. Germline-derived CDR1 and CDR2 are MDHEN and SYDVKM. The CDR3 is 14 amino acids. V was pared by 6 bases and J by 3 bases, with 5 bases of the junction left unmatched. The CDR3 loop is CASSSGQIKNIQYF. In DNA form, the CDR3 reads TGTGCCAGCAGCTCGGGACAGATCAAAAACATTCAGTACTTC.

The chain has TRBV29-1 and TRBJ1-2; D call uncertain. The CDR3 contains 12 residues. The germline gives CDR1 SQVTM, CDR2 ANQGSEA. The V and J ends lost 5 bases and 2 bases respectively, with 9 bases between them. The CDR3 sequence is CSVLRENYGYTF. In nucleotides, the CDR3 is TGCAGCGTTTTAAGGGAAAACTATGGCTACACCTTC.

The chain recombines TRBV28 with TRBJ2-1, with 8 bases fitting TRBD1. CDR3 length equals 19 residues. CDR1 and CDR2 from the germline V gene are MDHEN and SYDVKM. Germline trimming cut 6 bases from V and 3 bases from J; bases unmatched to any gene: 19. CDR3 nucleotide sequence: TGTGCCAGCAGATCATTCGTGGACAGGGCTGCCGAGGACTACAATGAGCAGTTCTTC. Translating it yields CASRSFVDRAAEDYNEQFF.

The chain has TRBV11-2 and TRBJ2-2; TRBD2 is a possible D gene (6 bases). CDR1 is SGHAT and CDR2 is FQNNGV in the germline V gene. V lost 0 bases to trimming and J lost 1 base, with 6 bases between them. The CDR3 length is 15 residues. The CDR3 sequence is CASSLERGNTGELFF. Written as DNA, the CDR3 is TGTGCCAGCAGCTTAGAGCGGGGGAACACCGGGGAGCTGTTTTTT.

The chain links TRBV14 to TRBJ1-1; D perhaps matches TRBD1 (5 bases). Trimming left V 4 bases short and J 6 bases short, with 18 bases between. This CDR3 comprises 15 residues. CDR1 is SGHDN and CDR2 is FVKESK in the germline V gene. CDR3 sequence reads: CASSRPGDGAPEAFF. As DNA, the CDR3 is TGTGCCAGCAGCCGCCCCGGCGACGGGGCCCCTGAAGCTTTCTTT.

This chain connects TRBV10-3 to TRBJ2-1; D is perhaps TRBD2 (5 bases). This CDR3 is built from 15 residues. Germline V CDR1 and CDR2: ENHRY, SYGVKD. With 1 base removed from V and 6 bases from J, the gap between germline ends came to 13 bases. The CDR3 DNA is TGTGCCATCAGTGAGTACCTAACCCGGGGCAATGAGCAGTTCTTC. Protein product: CAISEYLTRGNEQFF.

The CDR3 DNA sequence: TGTGCCAGCAGTACAGGGGCGGACACCGGGGAGCTGTTTTTT. It codes for CASSTGADTGELFF. This chain connects TRBV6-6 to TRBJ2-2, with 7 nucleotides matching TRBD1. Germline assignment: CDR1 MNHNY and CDR2 SVGAGI (reference sequence). The CDR3 is 14 amino acids. The J segment lost 3 bases and the V segment lost 5 bases, leaving 3 bases of the junction unmatched.

The V call is TRBV2, the J call TRBJ2-7; 9 positions agree with TRBD1. Per germline, CDR1 SNHLY and CDR2 FYNNEI. J gave up 1 base and V 8 bases, and 15 bases lay outside the gene matches. This CDR3 spans 17 amino acids. CDR3 loop: CASGRDRDLFESYEQYF. For the CDR3, the DNA is TGTGCCAGCGGCCGGGACAGGGATTTATTTGAGTCCTACGAGCAGTACTTC.

On this clone: The sample contains more than one DNA sequence encoding this CDR3. This sequence joins TRBV28 and TRBJ2-7, with a possible D match to TRBD2 (7 bases). The CDR3 sequence is 15 residues long. The germline V and J ends were trimmed by 3 bases and 2 bases, with 14 bases remaining between them. Germline V gene lookup returns CDR1 MDHEN and CDR2 SYDVKM. CDR3 protein: CASSFRGALTYEQYF. CDR3 DNA: TGTGCCAGCAGTTTTCGGGGGGCGCTGACCTACGAGCAGTACTTC.

J is TRBJ2-7 and V is TRBV7-8; D is ambiguous. V gave up 6 bases and J gave up 6 bases, with 18 bases separating them. Per the germline V gene, CDR1 is SGHVS and CDR2 is FQNEAQ. CDR3 length: 14 residues. For the CDR3, the DNA is TGTGCCAGCAGAATCCGGAATGCTAACGGCGAGCAGTACTTC. This translates into CASRIRNANGEQYF.

The rearrangement links TRBV19 to TRBJ1-5, with 8 bases aligning to TRBD1. From germline, CDR1 is LNHDA and CDR2 SQIVND (reference sequence). Trimming cost V 0 bases and J 6 bases; bases outside gene matches: 10. This CDR3 has 17 amino acids. CDR3 in amino acids: CASSIDYGRGQRQPQHF. As DNA, the CDR3 is TGTGCCAGTAGTATAGATTATGGCAGGGGGCAGCGTCAGCCCCAGCATTTT.

This chain links TRBV7-2 with TRBJ1-1, with 9 bases matching TRBD1. CDR1 and CDR2 (germline): SGHTA, FQGNSA. V dropped 2 bases and J dropped 0; count of bases not matched to a gene: 7. The CDR3 contains 17 residues. DNA of the CDR3: TGTGCCAGCAGCTTAAGGTGGGGACAGGGTATGAACACTGAAGCTTTCTTT. It encodes CASSLRWGQGMNTEAFF.

This clone was counted only a few times. The chain has TRBV29-1 and TRBJ1-1; no reliable D call. Trimming shortened V by 0 bases and J by 1 base, and 9 bases separated the two germline ends. This CDR3 has 14 residues. Looked up from germline, CDR1 is SQVTM and CDR2 is ANQGSEA. The CDR3 protein is CSVEDLSENTEAFF. The CDR3 region has the DNA TGCAGCGTTGAAGATCTATCGGAGAACACTGAAGCTTTCTTT.

The V call is TRBV7-2, the J call TRBJ1-1; 7 bases agree with TRBD1. Germline CDR1 reads SGHTA; CDR2 reads FQGNSA. V lost 2 bases to trimming and J lost 4 bases; unmatched junction nucleotides: 7. This CDR3 is built from 15 residues. Here the CDR3 DNA reads TGTGCCAGCAGCTTACCCCGATACAGGGGCACTGAAGCTTTCTTT. This encodes CASSLPRYRGTEAFF.

The chain has TRBV4-2 and TRBJ2-1, with D unresolved. Germline CDR1 and CDR2: LGHNA and YNFKEQ. The CDR3 runs to 16 residues. V was shortened by 0 bases and J by 0 bases, with 9 bases between the two germline ends. CDR3 nucleotides: TGTGCCAGCAGCCAAGAGGAAAGGAGCTCCTACAATGAGCAGTTCTTC. Protein product: CASSQEERSSYNEQFF.

The chain joins TRBV2 to TRBJ2-5; D is unresolved. This CDR3 contains 13 residues. V was shortened by 3 bases and J by 6 bases, with 11 bases between the two germline ends. Germline CDR1 reads SNHLY; CDR2 reads FYNNEI. DNA of the CDR3: TGTGCCAGCAGTGAGAGGTTTGGGAAGACCCAGTACTTC. It is translated as CASSERFGKTQYF.

The chain is built from TRBV19 and TRBJ1-2; no clear D gene. CDR1 and CDR2 (germline): LNHDA, SQIVND (reference sequence). The CDR3 has 14 amino acids. V lost 3 bases, J lost 3 bases, and 11 bases lay in between. The CDR3 DNA sequence: TGTGCCAGTAGTATCCCAGAAAGACACTATGGCTACACCTTC. Amino acids: CASSIPERHYGYTF.

This chain links TRBV5-1 with TRBJ2-7; the match to TRBD1 covers 9 bases. The CDR3 covers 14 residues. Losses at the gene ends were 3 bases for V and 5 bases for J; bases not matched to a gene: 6. Germline assignment: CDR1 SGHRS and CDR2 YFSETQ. The CDR3 DNA reads TGCGCCAGCAGCTCAACCACAGGGGGCAACGAGCAGTACTTC. This translates into CASSSTTGGNEQYF.

V gene TRBV13 combines with J gene TRBJ2-2; 7 bases fit TRBD1. Germline lookup yields CDR1 PRHDT and CDR2 FYEKMQ (reference sequence). The CDR3 consists of 16 residues. V lost 5 bases and J lost 0; bases outside the gene matches: 6. For the CDR3, the DNA is TGTGCCAGCAGCGACTCGGACAGGACGAACACCGGGGAGCTGTTTTTT. The encoded protein is CASSDSDRTNTGELFF.